The next 24 T cell receptor beta chains were all read from a single sample in a study of cytomegalovirus exposure and HLA in healthy donors. PCR amplification relied on 60 Vbeta primers (plus 13 Jbeta primers). Measured with immunoSEQ multiplex PCR; TCRdb has only the in-frame clones, and not every one. The repertoire has 130,000 to 150,000 clones, 64% of them found once; the top ten carry about 3%. The sequenced sample consisted of PBMCs. These receptors were obtained from a woman in her thirties in good health and CMV-seropositive.

This clone was seen a handful of times. This chain connects TRBV29-1 to TRBJ2-2; D is unclear. Deletions cut 0 bases from V and 10 bases from J, with 9 bases between. The CDR3 length is 12 residues. CDR1 is SQVTM, CDR2 ANQGSEA, per germline. CDR3 residues: CSVEDEAVELFF. The CDR3 DNA is TGCAGCGTTGAAGATGAGGCGGTGGAGCTGTTTTTT.

V usage is TRBV28 and J usage is TRBJ1-3, with a tentative D call TRBD1 (6 bases). This CDR3 comprises 16 residues. Germline V gives CDR1 MDHEN, CDR2 SYDVKM. V lost 3 bases, J lost 4 bases, and 16 bases lay in between. CDR3 coding DNA: TGTGCCAGCAGTTTGGGTGGGGGGGCGGCCGGAAACACCATATATTTT. It translates to CASSLGGGAAGNTIYF.

This sequence joins TRBV29-1 and TRBJ1-2, with TRBD1 matching 7 bases. CDR3 length: 13 amino acids. J was trimmed by 7 bases and V by 5 bases; bases with no gene match: 10. The germline V gene has CDR1 SQVTM and CDR2 ANQGSEA. Written as DNA, the CDR3 is TGCAGCGTTCAGGCCGACAGGGACTCTGGCTACACCTTC. This gives the protein CSVQADRDSGYTF.

The V gene is TRBV7-9, the J gene TRBJ2-7, with 8 bases identical to TRBD2. In germline, CDR1 is SEHNR, CDR2 FQNEAQ (reference sequence). J gave up 3 bases and V 4 bases, and 2 bases lay outside the gene matches. The CDR3 contains 13 residues. CDR3 bases: TGTGCCAGCAGCTCCGGGACTAGCTACGAGCAGTACTTC. It yields the protein CASSSGTSYEQYF.

The chain combines TRBV7-6 with TRBJ1-2; 8 bases agree with TRBD1. J was trimmed by 7 bases and V by 5 bases; bases with no gene match: 6. Germline values: CDR1 SGHVS, CDR2 FNYEAQ. The CDR3 runs 13 residues. CDR3 in amino acids: CASSPTGDSGYTF. DNA of the CDR3: TGTGCCAGCAGCCCGACAGGGGATTCTGGCTACACCTTC.

This clone was seen more than once but under ten times. The chain is built from TRBV19 and TRBJ2-7, with TRBD1 matching over 10 bases. There are 13 residues in the CDR3. The germline gives CDR1 LNHDA, CDR2 SQIVND (reference sequence). Trimming removed 10 bases from V and 6 bases from J; junction bases left unmatched: 9. CDR3 bases: TGTGCCACCAGGACAGGGGGGTTTAGCGAGCAGTACTTC. Protein: CATRTGGFSEQYF.

Written as DNA, the CDR3 is TGTGCCAGCAGTGGAGCGGGAGGGCCTTCAGGTGAGCAGTTCTTC. This sequence encodes CASSGAGGPSGEQFF. J is TRBJ2-1 and V is TRBV6-1, with 10 bases matching TRBD2. This CDR3 contains 15 residues. J lost 9 bases, V lost 4 bases, and 9 bases had no gene match. Germline V gene lookup returns CDR1 MNHNS and CDR2 SASEGT.

This rearrangement joins TRBV6-1 to TRBJ1-2; TRBD1 might be the D (6 bases). Germline V gene lookup returns CDR1 MNHNS and CDR2 SASEGT. The CDR3 is made up of 13 amino acids. V was trimmed by 4 bases and J by 3 bases, leaving 9 bases between them. CDR3 DNA: TGTGCCAGCAGTGTGGGGGCCTACTATGGCTACACCTTC. Translation: CASSVGAYYGYTF.

The chain couples TRBV7-8 to TRBJ2-5; 8 nucleotides agree with TRBD2. With 1 base clipped from V and 5 bases from J, the junction kept 6 bases outside the gene matches. This CDR3 is built from 15 residues. CDR1 is SGHVS and CDR2 is FQNEAQ in the germline V gene. The CDR3 bases are TGTGCCAGCAGCTTAGTAGCGGGGAGGGTGGAGACCCAGTACTTC. Translated, it gives CASSLVAGRVETQYF.

V and J are TRBV29-1 and TRBJ2-1; 7 nucleotides align to TRBD1. J gave up 2 bases and V 2 bases, and 3 bases lay outside the gene matches. This CDR3 is built from 14 residues. Germline values: CDR1 SQVTM, CDR2 ANQGSEA. In DNA form, the CDR3 reads TGCAGCGTTGAACCGACAGGGCCCTACAATGAGCAGTTCTTC. This gives the protein CSVEPTGPYNEQFF.

The chain carries TRBV10-3 and TRBJ2-2, with D maybe TRBD2 (5 bases). The CDR3 loop spans 13 amino acids. With 8 bases removed from V and 7 bases from J, the gap between germline ends came to 14 bases. Germline CDR1 and CDR2: ENHRY and SYGVKD. CDR3 nucleotides: TGTGCCATCTGTGTGGAGGAAGGCGGGGAGCTGTTTTTT. This codes for CAICVEEGGELFF.

The rearrangement uses TRBV10-1 and TRBJ1-5; no clear D gene. V shed 7 bases and J shed 6 bases, with 19 bases lying between them. Germline V gene data show CDR1 as WNHNN and CDR2 as SYGVQD (reference sequence). This CDR3 is built from 15 residues. CDR3 region: CASTRVRSQCQPQHF. DNA of the CDR3: TGCGCCAGCACCCGGGTGCGCAGTCAGTGTCAGCCCCAGCATTTT.

The V call is TRBV30, the J call TRBJ2-1, with 8 bases matching TRBD2. V was clipped by 8 bases and J by 6 bases; unmatched bases: 15. The CDR3 has 15 amino acids. CDR1 and CDR2 (germline): GTSNPN, SVGIG (reference sequence). CDR3 residues: CAVEISSGLGNEQFF. The CDR3 DNA reads as TGTGCCGTGGAGATATCTAGCGGGTTGGGCAATGAGCAGTTCTTC.

This clone was counted only a few times. This chain connects TRBV19 to TRBJ1-5; possible D gene TRBD1, 5 bases. CDR1 is LNHDA and CDR2 is SQIVND in the germline V gene (reference sequence). The CDR3 has 14 residues. Trimming shortened V by 3 bases and J by 5 bases, and 11 bases separated the two germline ends. CDR3 region: CASSIFQGDQPQHF. DNA of the CDR3: TGTGCCAGTAGTATCTTTCAGGGTGATCAGCCCCAGCATTTT.

The chain carries TRBV28 and TRBJ1-1, with unresolved D. CDR3 length equals 13 residues. Germline CDR1 reads MDHEN; CDR2 reads SYDVKM. V was clipped by 2 bases and J by 7 bases, with 11 bases between them. Here the CDR3 DNA reads TGTGCCAGCAGTTTAGGGCAGAATGGTGAAGCTTTCTTT. Its protein product is CASSLGQNGEAFF.

The chain uses TRBV5-5 and TRBJ1-5, with 7 bases identical to TRBD1. The V gene end was trimmed by 0 bases and the J gene end by 3 bases; junction bases not matched to a gene: 3. The CDR3 covers 15 residues. Germline V gene sequence: CDR1 SGHKS, CDR2 YYEKEE (reference sequence). The CDR3 coding sequence is TGTGCCAGCAGCTTGGTAGGGGGCCTCAATCAGCCCCAGCATTTT. Protein: CASSLVGGLNQPQHF. Drawing the rest from reference TRBV5-5 and TRBJ1-5, the complete variable domain is DAGVTQSPTHLIKTRGQQVTLRCSPISGHKSVSWYQQVLGQGPQFIFQYYEKEERGRGNFPDRFSARQFPNYSSELNVNALLLGDSALYLCASSLVGGLNQPQHFGDGTRLSIL.

The chain uses TRBV4-1 and TRBJ1-2, with TRBD1 matching 8 bases. The germline gives CDR1 MGHRA, CDR2 YSYEKL. V was clipped by 0 bases and J by 8 bases; unmatched bases: 8. This CDR3 comprises 15 residues. In nucleotides, the CDR3 is TGCGCCAGCAGCCAAGATGGCCAGGGGGCTTTGGGCTACACCTTC. Amino acids: CASSQDGQGALGYTF.

V is TRBV19 and J is TRBJ2-3, with D possibly TRBD2 on 6 matching bases. Germline V gene lookup returns CDR1 LNHDA and CDR2 SQIVND (reference sequence). There are 15 residues in the CDR3. The V and J ends lost 5 bases and 0 bases respectively, with 12 bases between them. The CDR3 region is CASSPTRGSTDTQYF. The CDR3 nucleotides read TGTGCCAGTAGTCCCACGCGGGGAAGCACAGATACGCAGTATTTT.

The chain uses TRBV6-6 and TRBJ1-2; 7 positions agree with TRBD1. Germline V CDR1 and CDR2: MNHNY, SVGAGI (reference sequence). The CDR3 covers 14 residues. The junction had 6 bases not matched to a gene; V was cut back by 0 bases and J by 8 bases. CDR3 DNA: TGTGCCAGCAGTTACTCGTCCACACAGGGGGGCTACACCTTC. Amino acid sequence: CASSYSSTQGGYTF.

This sequence joins TRBV5-1 and TRBJ2-3; weak D call: TRBD1 (5 bases). This CDR3 spans 14 amino acids. Germline values: CDR1 SGHRS, CDR2 YFSETQ. V gave up 7 bases and J gave up 2 bases, with 14 bases separating them. DNA of the CDR3: TGCGCCAGCGCGGATGTGGGGCCCACAGATACGCAGTATTTT. Protein sequence: CASADVGPTDTQYF.

This chain connects TRBV7-6 to TRBJ2-1; 11 bases are shared with TRBD2. V lost 4 bases to trimming and J lost 3 bases; unmatched junction nucleotides: 5. The CDR3 contains 16 residues. Germline V gene data show CDR1 as SGHVS and CDR2 as FNYEAQ. The CDR3 bases are TGTGCCAGCAGCTCATTAGCGGGAGGGTTCTACAATGAGCAGTTCTTC. Translating gives CASSSLAGGFYNEQFF.

This clone was detected only a few times. The chain couples TRBV4-2 to TRBJ2-3; 13 positions match TRBD2. The ends lost 0 bases at V and 3 bases at J; junction bases unmatched: 3. CDR3 length: 17 amino acids. Germline CDR1 LGHNA, CDR2 YNFKEQ. CDR3 DNA sequence: TGTGCCAGCAGCCAAGATACTAGCGGGGGGGGTACAGATACGCAGTATTTT. It codes for CASSQDTSGGGTDTQYF.

This chain links TRBV5-1 with TRBJ1-3; D unresolved. Germline V lookup: CDR1 SGHRS, CDR2 YFSETQ. This CDR3 has 14 amino acids. The V end was cut by 0 bases, the J end by 8 bases, with 12 bases between. The CDR3 here is CASSLEPGGDTIYF. The CDR3 bases are TGCGCCAGCAGCTTGGAGCCCGGCGGGGACACCATATATTTT.

The rearrangement uses TRBV10-3 and TRBJ1-5; D gene unclear. Germline-derived CDR1 and CDR2 are ENHRY and SYGVKD. V was pared by 4 bases and J by 2 bases, with 24 bases between. This CDR3 spans 19 amino acids. The CDR3 bases are TGTGCCATCAGTGGCTACTCGTCTGCGATCCTGCCTGGCAATCAGCCCCAGCATTTT. This sequence encodes CAISGYSSAILPGNQPQHF.